This TCR beta chain is drawn from a study of cytomegalovirus exposure and HLA in healthy donors. With 5 bases clipped from V and 0 bases from J, the junction kept 8 bases outside the gene matches. The germline gives CDR1 MNHNY, CDR2 SVGAGI (reference sequence). The CDR3 is made up of 16 amino acids. This clone was picked up one time. It was with 60 Vbeta and 13 Jbeta primers that the PCR ran. Measured with immunoSEQ multiplex PCR; TCRdb has only the in-frame clones, and not every one. The sample holds roughly 150,000 clones, 70% to 90% seen once. This sequence originates from a man in his thirties or forties in good health and CMV-seropositive. The sample comprised PBMCs. The J gene is TRBJ1-2, the V gene TRBV6-6; TRBD1 matches 8 bases. The DNA for the CDR3 is TGTGCCAGCAGTCTAAACCAGGGACAGGCTAACTATGGCTACACCTTC. It translates to CASSLNQGQANYGYTF.